These 29 T cell receptor beta chains were sequenced from one sample in a study of cytomegalovirus exposure and HLA in healthy donors. The PCR was carried out with 60 Vbeta primers and 13 Jbeta primers. The data were produced by immunoSEQ multiplex PCR, yet TCRdb's version contains in-frame clones alone and is incomplete. The profile covers approximately 100,000 clones, with 85% appearing a single time and around 3.6% taken by the ten largest. The sample comprised PBMCs. Receptor source: a man in his thirties or forties in good health and CMV-seronegative.

This sequence joins TRBV30 and TRBJ1-2; D call uncertain. The CDR3 sequence is 19 residues long. V lost 0 bases and J 1 base, leaving 24 bases between the germline ends. Germline V gives CDR1 GTSNPN, CDR2 SVGIG (reference sequence). The CDR3 DNA follows: TGTGCCTGGAGTGTTCCCCCGTACGAAGAACAGATCCTTAACTATGGCTACACCTTC. It codes for CAWSVPPYEEQILNYGYTF. Together with reference TRBV30 and TRBJ1-2, the CDR3 gives the full variable domain: SQTIHQWPATLVQPVGSPLSLECTVEGTSNPNLYWYRQAAGRGLQLLFYSVGIGQISSEVPQNLSASRPQDRQFILSSKKLLLSDSGFYLCAWSVPPYEEQILNYGYTFGSGTRLTVV.

The CDR3 nucleotides are TGTGCCAGCAGCTTTAAGGGGTATGGATTGGGGCTACAAGAGACCCAGTACTTC. Translating gives CASSFKGYGLGLQETQYF. The V and J genes are TRBV7-9 and TRBJ2-5, with D possibly TRBD1 on 5 matching bases. This CDR3 contains 18 residues. In germline, CDR1 is SEHNR, CDR2 FQNEAQ (reference sequence). The V end lost 3 bases, the J end lost 2 bases, and 22 bases lay between the germline ends.

V is TRBV19 and J is TRBJ2-6, with D possibly TRBD1 on 6 matching bases. Looked up from germline, CDR1 is LNHDA and CDR2 is SQIVND (reference sequence). V was shortened by 9 bases and J by 0 bases, with 9 bases between the two germline ends. CDR3 length equals 14 residues. As DNA, the CDR3 is TGTGCCAGCAGGGACACCTCTGGGGCCAACGTCCTGACTTTC. Amino acids: CASRDTSGANVLTF.

The chain joins TRBV5-4 to TRBJ2-7, with 8 bases identical to TRBD1. V dropped 1 base and J dropped 2; count of bases not matched to a gene: 5. The CDR3 has 15 amino acids. The germline gives CDR1 SGHNT, CDR2 YYREEE (reference sequence). CDR3 sequence reads: CASSLQGALAYEQYF. CDR3 DNA: TGTGCCAGCAGCTTGCAGGGGGCGTTAGCCTACGAGCAGTACTTC.

The chain joins TRBV18 to TRBJ1-2; weak D call: TRBD1 (6 bases). The length of the CDR3 is 16 residues. V was clipped by 3 bases and J by 0 bases, with 14 bases between them. The germline V gene has CDR1 KGHSH and CDR2 LQKENI. CDR3 amino acids: CASSPQTGSSNYGYTF. CDR3 bases: TGTGCCAGCTCACCGCAGACAGGATCATCTAACTATGGCTACACCTTC.

The chain combines TRBV11-2 with TRBJ2-1; the D gene is possibly TRBD2 (6 bases). Between the trimmed V and J ends, which lost 2 bases and 5 bases, there was a span of 16 bases. Germline CDR1 is SGHAT and CDR2 is FQNNGV. The CDR3 length is 16 residues. The CDR3 nucleotides are TGTGCCAGCAGCTTACGCCACGGGACTCGTCACAATGAGCAGTTCTTC. It is translated as CASSLRHGTRHNEQFF.

The J gene is TRBJ1-6, the V gene TRBV6-1, with TRBD1 as a possible D gene (5 bases). The CDR3 loop spans 16 amino acids. V was cut by 4 bases and J by 7 bases, with 17 bases left in between. Germline values: CDR1 MNHNS, CDR2 SASEGT. CDR3 nucleotides: TGTGCCAGCAGTGTTGGGGGGAATGTTGTAAATTCACCCCTCCACTTT. Translated: CASSVGGNVVNSPLHF.

This sequence joins TRBV5-1 and TRBJ2-7, with a possible D match to TRBD1 (6 bases). The V gene lost 5 bases and the J gene lost 6 bases, with 21 bases spanning the gap. The CDR3 contains 15 residues. The germline V gene has CDR1 SGHRS and CDR2 YFSETQ. The CDR3: CASRAWNEGVSEQYF. The CDR3 DNA reads as TGCGCCAGCAGAGCTTGGAATGAGGGGGTTAGCGAGCAGTACTTC.

The CDR3 loop is CASSSVAAPRPDTQYF. DNA for the CDR3: TGTGCCAGCAGTTCCGTGGCGGCTCCGAGACCAGATACGCAGTATTTT. The chain is built from TRBV27 and TRBJ2-3, with D hard to call. Germline V CDR1 and CDR2: MNHEY, SMNVEV (reference sequence). Trimming took off 4 bases at V and 4 bases at J, with 18 bases between the two ends. The CDR3 consists of 16 residues.

This rearrangement joins TRBV27 to TRBJ2-1; D may be TRBD1 (7 bases). Germline-derived CDR1 and CDR2 are MNHEY and SMNVEV (reference sequence). Trimming took 2 bases from V and 4 from J, leaving 15 bases between them. This CDR3 region has 16 residues. CDR3 coding DNA: TGTGCCAGCAGTTTAAAACGGCAGGGGGGATACAATGAGCAGTTCTTC. As protein: CASSLKRQGGYNEQFF.

The V gene is TRBV4-2, the J gene TRBJ1-3; 9 bases match TRBD1. Trimming removed 4 bases from V and 3 bases from J; junction bases left unmatched: 7. The CDR3 consists of 16 residues. Per germline, CDR1 LGHNA and CDR2 YNFKEQ. CDR3 bases: TGTGCCAGCAGCCCGTCACAGGGGGCGGTTGGAAACACCATATATTTT. It is translated as CASSPSQGAVGNTIYF.

This chain connects TRBV28 to TRBJ2-1; TRBD2 aligns across 10 bases. CDR3 length equals 14 residues. The trim removed 7 bases at V and 7 bases at J, leaving 7 bases unmatched. Germline CDR1 and CDR2: MDHEN and SYDVKM. This CDR3 reads CASTLAGALNEQFF. CDR3 nucleotide sequence: TGTGCCAGCACCCTAGCGGGAGCCTTGAATGAGCAGTTCTTC.

The rearrangement uses TRBV2 and TRBJ2-1; the D gene is possibly TRBD1 (5 bases). The ends were cut back, 6 bases at V and 3 bases at J, with 15 bases in the middle. Per germline, CDR1 SNHLY and CDR2 FYNNEI. CDR3 length: 15 amino acids. In DNA, the CDR3 is TGTGCCAGCAGCTCCCCCTTGACAGTCTACAATGAGCAGTTCTTC. This codes for CASSSPLTVYNEQFF.

This chain links TRBV7-3 with TRBJ2-1; TRBD1 agrees at 7 bases. V lost 4 bases and J lost 4; bases outside the gene matches: 4. CDR3 length: 14 residues. The germline V gene encodes CDR1 SGHTA and CDR2 FQGTGA. CDR3 DNA: TGTGCCAGCAGCTCTACAGGGGTTTACAATGAGCAGTTCTTC. Protein product: CASSSTGVYNEQFF.

The chain combines TRBV7-5 with TRBJ2-7; the DNA was not compared with TRBD1, the D call given in the table. TRBV7-5 is designated a pseudogene. The length of the CDR3 is 16 residues. CDR3 coding DNA: TGTGTCAGAAGCTTAGCGCGGACAGGGAGCTCCTACGAGCAGTACTTC. Protein product: CVRSLARTGSSYEQYF.

J is TRBJ1-5 and V is TRBV5-6, with TRBD1 matching over 8 bases. The germline V gene has CDR1 SGHDT and CDR2 YYEEEE. V lost 0 bases to trimming and J lost 3 bases; unmatched junction nucleotides: 2. CDR3 length: 15 residues. CDR3 sequence (DNA): TGTGCCAGCAGCTTGGGGACAGGGTCCAATCAGCCCCAGCATTTT. Protein product: CASSLGTGSNQPQHF.

The chain uses TRBV19 and TRBJ2-4; perhaps TRBD2 as D (5 bases). The CDR3 has 15 residues. The germline CDR1 and CDR2 sequences are LNHDA and SQIVND (reference sequence). Trimming stripped 7 bases from V and 0 bases from J, with 13 bases between. CDR3 nucleotide sequence: TGTGCCAGTACATTGGAAGGGAGAGCCAAAAACATTCAGTACTTC. Protein: CASTLEGRAKNIQYF.

The V call is TRBV11-2, the J call TRBJ2-1; D is unresolved. The CDR3 runs 14 residues. In germline, CDR1 is SGHAT, CDR2 FQNNGV. The V and J ends lost 5 bases and 5 bases respectively, with 13 bases between them. The CDR3 sequence is CASSVGGPHNEQFF. CDR3 bases: TGTGCCAGCAGCGTAGGTGGGCCTCACAATGAGCAGTTCTTC.

The chain is built from TRBV2 and TRBJ2-1, with 7 bases lining up with TRBD1. V shed 5 bases and J 16 bases; nucleotides not matched to a gene: 8. In germline, CDR1 is SNHLY, CDR2 FYNNEI. This CDR3 contains 11 residues. CDR3: CASSPDRVKFF. CDR3 nucleotides: TGTGCCAGCAGTCCTGACAGGGTTAAATTCTTC.

The rearrangement uses TRBV10-3 and TRBJ1-4; a possible D gene is TRBD1 (5 bases). Germline CDR1 and CDR2: ENHRY and SYGVKD. V lost 10 bases to trimming and J lost 7 bases, with 16 bases between them. This CDR3 region has 13 residues. The CDR3 DNA reads as TGTGCCACCTGTACAGGTTTCGGTGAAAAACTGTTTTTT. Translated, it gives CATCTGFGEKLFF.

The chain couples TRBV10-2 to TRBJ1-1, with D possibly TRBD1 on 6 matching bases. The germline V gene encodes CDR1 WSHSY and CDR2 SAAADI. Trimming shortened V by 3 bases and J by 1 base, and 12 bases separated the two germline ends. This CDR3 is 15 amino acids long. CDR3 sequence: CASSEWGRRNTEAFF. DNA of the CDR3: TGCGCCAGCAGTGAATGGGGGCGGAGGAACACTGAAGCTTTCTTT.

In DNA form, the CDR3 reads TGCGCCAGCAGCTTAGAAAAAGGGGGCGCGGTGGCCGGGGAGCTGTTTTTT. Translated: CASSLEKGGAVAGELFF. This rearrangement joins TRBV5-1 to TRBJ2-2; 7 bases are shared with TRBD1. Germline V gene sequence: CDR1 SGHRS, CDR2 YFSETQ. V lost 2 bases, J lost 6 bases, and 13 bases stayed unmatched. The CDR3 sequence is 17 residues long.

V is TRBV5-6 and J is TRBJ2-4; 9 nucleotides agree with TRBD2. Looked up from germline, CDR1 is SGHDT and CDR2 is YYEEEE. V lost 4 bases and J lost 0; bases outside the gene matches: 2. The CDR3 consists of 15 residues. In DNA form, the CDR3 reads TGTGCCAGCAGCCTACTAGCGGGAGCCAAAAACATTCAGTACTTC. Translating it yields CASSLLAGAKNIQYF.

This sequence joins TRBV2 and TRBJ1-5; D is uncertain. V was trimmed by 7 bases and J by 2 bases, leaving 15 bases between them. Looked up from germline, CDR1 is SNHLY and CDR2 is FYNNEI. The CDR3 consists of 15 residues. CDR3 sequence reads: CASNREPEGNQPQHF. The CDR3 nucleotides read TGTGCCAGCAACCGGGAACCCGAGGGCAATCAGCCCCAGCATTTT.

V and J are TRBV4-1 and TRBJ1-5, with TRBD1 matching over 8 bases. Germline V gene lookup returns CDR1 MGHRA and CDR2 YSYEKL. The V and J ends lost 1 base and 6 bases, in that order; junction bases with no gene match: 8. This CDR3 region has 16 residues. The CDR3 is CASSQAMTGEVQPQHF. CDR3 in DNA: TGCGCCAGCAGCCAAGCTATGACAGGGGAGGTTCAGCCCCAGCATTTT.

The sample holds a few counts of this clone. This chain uses TRBV5-1 with TRBJ2-1, with no clear D. The CDR3 consists of 15 residues. The V gene's germline CDR1 is SGHRS and CDR2 YFSETQ. V lost 0 bases and J lost 3, with 10 bases in between. The CDR3 loop reads CASSLGPSGYNEQFF. The CDR3, as DNA: TGCGCCAGCAGCTTGGGGCCTAGTGGCTACAATGAGCAGTTCTTC.

The chain employs TRBV30 and TRBJ1-1, with 7 positions matching TRBD1. CDR3 length: 13 residues. J lost 1 base, V lost 3 bases, and 2 bases had no gene match. Germline CDR1 GTSNPN, CDR2 SVGIG (reference sequence). Here the CDR3 reads CAWSRTGNTEAFF. CDR3 sequence (DNA): TGTGCCTGGAGCCGGACAGGGAACACTGAAGCTTTCTTT.

CDR3 sequence reads: CATTGAGTKPYEQYF. DNA for the CDR3: TGTGCCACCACAGGGGCGGGGACAAAACCCTACGAGCAGTACTTC. The chain employs TRBV28 and TRBJ2-7; a possible D gene is TRBD1 (7 bases). V lost 10 bases and J 2 bases, leaving 21 bases between the germline ends. The V gene's germline CDR1 is MDHEN and CDR2 SYDVKM. The CDR3 has 15 amino acids.

This chain links TRBV12-5 with TRBJ2-1, with 11 bases fitting TRBD2. Germline lookup yields CDR1 LGHNT and CDR2 FRNRAP. V lost 2 bases to trimming and J lost 0 bases; unmatched junction nucleotides: 12. This CDR3 contains 20 residues. The CDR3 coding sequence is TGTGCTAGTGGTTTGAACTTCGGGACTAGCGGCAGTAGCTCCTACAATGAGCAGTTCTTC. Translating gives CASGLNFGTSGSSSYNEQFF.